The sequence of this T cell receptor beta chain was determined in a study of post-analysis software for immune sequencing data. Looking at the study overall: Relapsing-remitting, secondary progressive and progressive-relapsing forms made up the multiple sclerosis disease courses.

Study results and limitations: When the samples were clustered directly with F measure, those that had been prepared in the same batch showed strong co-clustering. Relative to controls, patients had 5 or 6 TRBV segments at higher frequency, with TRBV5-6, TRBV5-1 and TRBV20-1 among these. The normalized Chao1 diversity of multiple sclerosis patients was significantly lower than that of controls.

Prepared TCR beta cDNA libraries contained unique molecular identifiers. Approximately 500,000 cDNA molecules were obtained from roughly 1 to 10 million T cells. MiXCR, applied by TCRdb to the PCR reads, yields one record per CDR3 protein. This sample has hundreds of thousands of distinct CDR3 sequences; about 44% occur once, and the top ten carry about 1.5%. A remark on this clonotype: Its antigen remains unidentified.

Trimming shortened V by 5 bases and J by 1 base, and 11 bases separated the two germline ends. The CDR3 consists of 14 residues. Looked up from germline, CDR1 is SGHVS and CDR2 is FQNEAQ. The TCR comes from a girl aged 10-17 years with multiple sclerosis. The specimen sequenced was blood. V usage is TRBV7-8 and J usage is TRBJ1-1, with unresolved D. CDR3 in DNA: TGTGCCAGCAGCCCTATTTGGGAGAACACTGAAGCTTTCTTT. Protein sequence: CASSPIWENTEAFF.